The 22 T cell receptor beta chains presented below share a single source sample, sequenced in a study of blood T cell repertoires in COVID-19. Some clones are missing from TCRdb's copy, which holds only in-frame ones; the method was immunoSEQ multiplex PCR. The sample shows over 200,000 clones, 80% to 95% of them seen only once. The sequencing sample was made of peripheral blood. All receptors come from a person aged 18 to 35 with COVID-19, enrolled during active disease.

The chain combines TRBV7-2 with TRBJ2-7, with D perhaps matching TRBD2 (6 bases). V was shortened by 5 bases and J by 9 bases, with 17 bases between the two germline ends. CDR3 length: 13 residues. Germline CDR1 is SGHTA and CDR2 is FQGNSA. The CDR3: CASSPSPRGMQYF. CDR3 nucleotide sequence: TGTGCCAGCAGCCCCAGCCCCCGCGGGATGCAGTACTTC.

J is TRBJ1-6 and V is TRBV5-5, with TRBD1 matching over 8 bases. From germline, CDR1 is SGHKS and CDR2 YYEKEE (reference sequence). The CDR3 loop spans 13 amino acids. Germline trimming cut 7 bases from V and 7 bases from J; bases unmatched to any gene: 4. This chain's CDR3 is CASQGQVNSPLHF. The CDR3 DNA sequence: TGTGCCAGCCAGGGACAGGTGAATTCACCCCTCCACTTT. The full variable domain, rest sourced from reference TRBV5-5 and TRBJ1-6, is DAGVTQSPTHLIKTRGQQVTLRCSPISGHKSVSWYQQVLGQGPQFIFQYYEKEERGRGNFPDRFSARQFPNYSSELNVNALLLGDSALYLCASQGQVNSPLHFGNGTRLTVT.

In DNA, the CDR3 is TGCGCCAGCAGTGAGCAAATTGGGGGCCGCTCGGCCGAGCAGTACTTC. Protein sequence: CASSEQIGGRSAEQYF. The chain joins TRBV10-1 to TRBJ2-7; weak D call: TRBD1 (6 bases). The germline V gene encodes CDR1 WNHNN and CDR2 SYGVQD (reference sequence). The CDR3 totals 16 residues. V lost 2 bases to trimming and J lost 6 bases, with 20 bases between them.

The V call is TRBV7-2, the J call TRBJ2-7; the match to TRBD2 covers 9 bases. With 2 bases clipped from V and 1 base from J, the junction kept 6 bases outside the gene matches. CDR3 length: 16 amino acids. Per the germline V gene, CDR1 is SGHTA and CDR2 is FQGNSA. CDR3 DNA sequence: TGTGCCAGCAGCTTAAAACTAGCGGGCACTTCCTACGAGCAGTACTTC. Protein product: CASSLKLAGTSYEQYF.

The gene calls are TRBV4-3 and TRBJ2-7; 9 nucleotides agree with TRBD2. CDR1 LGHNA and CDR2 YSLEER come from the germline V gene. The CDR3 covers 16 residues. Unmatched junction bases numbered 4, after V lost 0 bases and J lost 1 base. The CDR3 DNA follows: TGCGCCAGCAGCCAAGATCTAGCGGGGAAGTCCTACGAGCAGTACTTC. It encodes CASSQDLAGKSYEQYF.

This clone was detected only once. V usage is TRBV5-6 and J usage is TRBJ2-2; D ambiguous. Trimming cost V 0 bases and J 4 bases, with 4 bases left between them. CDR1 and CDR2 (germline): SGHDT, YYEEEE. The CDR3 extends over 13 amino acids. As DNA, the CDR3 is TGTGCCAGCAGCTTGGGGAGCACCGGGGAGCTGTTTTTT. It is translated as CASSLGSTGELFF.

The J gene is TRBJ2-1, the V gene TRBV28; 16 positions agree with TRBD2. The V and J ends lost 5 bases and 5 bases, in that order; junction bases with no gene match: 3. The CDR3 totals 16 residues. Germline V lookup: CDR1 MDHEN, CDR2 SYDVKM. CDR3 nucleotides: TGTGCCAGCAGTGGGGGGACTAGCGGGAGGGACAATGAGCAGTTCTTC. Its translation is CASSGGTSGRDNEQFF.

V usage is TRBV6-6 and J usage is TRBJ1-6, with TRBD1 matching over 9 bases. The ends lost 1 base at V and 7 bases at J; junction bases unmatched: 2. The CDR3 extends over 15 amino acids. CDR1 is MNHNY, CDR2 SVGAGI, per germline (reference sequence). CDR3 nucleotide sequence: TGTGCCAGCAGTTACTTACAGGGGGCCAATTCACCCCTCCACTTT. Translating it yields CASSYLQGANSPLHF.

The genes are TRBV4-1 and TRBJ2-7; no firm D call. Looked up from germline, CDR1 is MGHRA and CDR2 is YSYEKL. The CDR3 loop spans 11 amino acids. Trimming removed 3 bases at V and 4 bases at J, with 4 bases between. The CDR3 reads CASSHQYEQYF. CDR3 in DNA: TGCGCCAGCAGCCACCAGTACGAGCAGTACTTC.

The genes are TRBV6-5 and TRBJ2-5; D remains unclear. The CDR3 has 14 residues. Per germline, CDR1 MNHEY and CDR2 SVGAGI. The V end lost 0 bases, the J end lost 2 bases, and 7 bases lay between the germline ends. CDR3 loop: CASSYSGSQETQYF. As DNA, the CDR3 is TGTGCCAGCAGTTACTCGGGCAGTCAAGAGACCCAGTACTTC.

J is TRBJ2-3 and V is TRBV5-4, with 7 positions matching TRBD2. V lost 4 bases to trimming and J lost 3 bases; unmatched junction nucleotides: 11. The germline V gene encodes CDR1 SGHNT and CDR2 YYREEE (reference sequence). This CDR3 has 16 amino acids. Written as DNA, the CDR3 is TGTGCCAGCAGCGCCTCCCTAGCGGATAGGACAGATACGCAGTATTTT. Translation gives CASSASLADRTDTQYF. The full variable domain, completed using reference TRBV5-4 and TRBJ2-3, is ETGVTQSPTHLIKTRGQQVTLRCSSQSGHNTVSWYQQALGQGPQFIFQYYREEENGRGNFPPRFSGLQFPNYSSELNVNALELDDSALYLCASSASLADRTDTQYFGPGTRLTVL.

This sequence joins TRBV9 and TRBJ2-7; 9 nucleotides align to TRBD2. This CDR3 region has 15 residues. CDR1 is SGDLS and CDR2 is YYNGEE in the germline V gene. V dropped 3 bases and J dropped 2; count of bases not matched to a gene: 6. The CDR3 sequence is CASSEGAGGPYEQYF. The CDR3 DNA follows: TGTGCCAGCAGCGAGGGGGCGGGAGGGCCCTACGAGCAGTACTTC.

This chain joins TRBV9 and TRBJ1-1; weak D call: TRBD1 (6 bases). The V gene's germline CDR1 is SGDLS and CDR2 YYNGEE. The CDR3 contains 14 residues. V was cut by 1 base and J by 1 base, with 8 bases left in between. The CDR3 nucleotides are TGTGCCAGCAGCGTACAGGGACAGAACACTGAAGCTTTCTTT. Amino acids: CASSVQGQNTEAFF.

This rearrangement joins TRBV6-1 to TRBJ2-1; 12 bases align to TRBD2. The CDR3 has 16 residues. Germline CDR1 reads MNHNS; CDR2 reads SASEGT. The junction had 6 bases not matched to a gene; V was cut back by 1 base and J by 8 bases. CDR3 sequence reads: CASSEGLAGGGDEQFF. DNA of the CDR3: TGTGCCAGCAGTGAAGGGCTAGCGGGAGGGGGGGATGAGCAGTTCTTC.

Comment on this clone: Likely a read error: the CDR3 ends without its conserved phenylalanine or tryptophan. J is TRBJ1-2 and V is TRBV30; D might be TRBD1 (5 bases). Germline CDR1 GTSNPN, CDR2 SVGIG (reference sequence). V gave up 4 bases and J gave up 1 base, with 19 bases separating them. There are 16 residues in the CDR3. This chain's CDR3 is CAWISSLGHLNYGYTL. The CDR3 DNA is TGTGCCTGGATCTCCTCCTTGGGGCATCTTAACTATGGCTACACCCTC.

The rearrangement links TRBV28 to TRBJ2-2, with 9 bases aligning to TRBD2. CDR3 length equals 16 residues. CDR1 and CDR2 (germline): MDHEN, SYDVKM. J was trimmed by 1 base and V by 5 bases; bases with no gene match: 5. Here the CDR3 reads CASSSRLAENTGELFF. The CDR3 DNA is TGTGCCAGCAGTAGTCGACTAGCGGAGAACACCGGGGAGCTGTTTTTT.

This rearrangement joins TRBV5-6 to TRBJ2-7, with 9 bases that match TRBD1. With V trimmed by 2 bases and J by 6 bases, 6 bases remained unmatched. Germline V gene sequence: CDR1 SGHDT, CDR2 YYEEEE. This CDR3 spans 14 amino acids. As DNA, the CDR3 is TGTGCCAGCAGCTTTGGGACAGGGTTTCTCGAGCAGTACTTC. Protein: CASSFGTGFLEQYF.

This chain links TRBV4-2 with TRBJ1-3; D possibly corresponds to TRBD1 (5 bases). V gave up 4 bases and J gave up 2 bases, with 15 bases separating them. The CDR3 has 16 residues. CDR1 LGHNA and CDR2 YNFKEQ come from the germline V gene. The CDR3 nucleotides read TGTGCCAGCAGCCCCGTTGGGAGGGACCCTGGAAACACCATATATTTT. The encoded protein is CASSPVGRDPGNTIYF.

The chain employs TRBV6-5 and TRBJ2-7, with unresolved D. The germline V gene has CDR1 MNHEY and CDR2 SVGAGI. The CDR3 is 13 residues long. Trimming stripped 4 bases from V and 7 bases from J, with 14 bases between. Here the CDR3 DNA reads TGTGCCAGCAGTTCCCTTGACCCGAGGGAGCAGTACTTC. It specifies CASSSLDPREQYF.

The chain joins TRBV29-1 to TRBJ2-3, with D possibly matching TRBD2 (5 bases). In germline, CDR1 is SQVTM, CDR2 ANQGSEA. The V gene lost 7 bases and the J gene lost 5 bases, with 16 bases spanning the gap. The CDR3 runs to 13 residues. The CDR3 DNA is TGCAGCGCCCTCGGGCTAGCAGGAGATACGCAGTATTTT. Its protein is CSALGLAGDTQYF.

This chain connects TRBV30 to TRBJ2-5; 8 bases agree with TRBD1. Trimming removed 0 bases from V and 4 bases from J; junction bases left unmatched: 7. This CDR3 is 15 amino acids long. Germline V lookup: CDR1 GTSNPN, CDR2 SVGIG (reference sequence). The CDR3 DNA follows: TGTGCCTGGAGTGTATGGCAGGGGGCAAGAGAGACCCAGTACTTC. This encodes CAWSVWQGARETQYF. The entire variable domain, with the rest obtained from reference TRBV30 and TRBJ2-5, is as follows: SQTIHQWPATLVQPVGSPLSLECTVEGTSNPNLYWYRQAAGRGLQLLFYSVGIGQISSEVPQNLSASRPQDRQFILSSKKLLLSDSGFYLCAWSVWQGARETQYFGPGTRLLVL.

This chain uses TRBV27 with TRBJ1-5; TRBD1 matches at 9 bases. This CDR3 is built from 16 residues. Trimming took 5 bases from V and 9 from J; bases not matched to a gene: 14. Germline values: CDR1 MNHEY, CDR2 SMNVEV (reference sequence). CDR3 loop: CASSLLGQGPLRPQHF. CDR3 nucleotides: TGTGCCAGCAGTCTCCTTGGACAGGGGCCCCTTCGGCCCCAGCATTTT.